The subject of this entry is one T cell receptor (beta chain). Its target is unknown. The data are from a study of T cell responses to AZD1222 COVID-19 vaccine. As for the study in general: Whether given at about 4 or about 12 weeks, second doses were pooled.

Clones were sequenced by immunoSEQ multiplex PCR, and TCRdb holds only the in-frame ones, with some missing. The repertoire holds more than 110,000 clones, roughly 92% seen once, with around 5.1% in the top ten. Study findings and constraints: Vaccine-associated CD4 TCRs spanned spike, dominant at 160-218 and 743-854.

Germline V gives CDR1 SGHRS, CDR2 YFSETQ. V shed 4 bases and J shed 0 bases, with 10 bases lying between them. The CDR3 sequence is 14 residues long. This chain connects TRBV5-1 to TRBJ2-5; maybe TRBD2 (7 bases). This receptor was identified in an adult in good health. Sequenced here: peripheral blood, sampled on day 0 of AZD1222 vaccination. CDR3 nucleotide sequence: TGCGCCAGCAGCCGGGGGGCAGACCAAGAGACCCAGTACTTC. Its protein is CASSRGADQETQYF.